Listed below are T cell receptor beta chains from one sample, sequenced in a study of OX40 agonist ivuxolimab in advanced cancers. The protocol was immunoSEQ multiplex PCR, while the TCRdb copy is restricted to in-frame clones and leaves out a portion. The table includes about 63,000 clones, approximately 90% detected once. The material sequenced was CD4+ or CD8+ T cells sorted from blood, taken in a trial of the OX40 agonist ivuxolimab. These receptors originate from an adult with an advanced solid tumor such as melanoma, head and neck, liver or kidney cancer. Both conserved end residues are part of each CDR3. The D gene is left open where the match is weak. Clone size, where shown, is once, few, many, or a class for clones that have expanded.

CDR3,DNA,V,J,D,size
CASSSKRGGTYNEQFF,TGTGCCAGCAGCTCTAAGCGAGGGGGGACCTACAATGAGCAGTTCTTC,TRBV7-9,TRBJ2-1,NA,NA
CASSYSRGGTEAFF,TGTGCCAGCAGTTACTCGAGGGGTGGCACTGAAGCTTTCTTT,TRBV6-5,TRBJ1-1,NA,NA
CASRPEVNTEAFF,TGTGCCAGCAGACCAGAGGTGAACACTGAAGCTTTCTTT,TRBV6-1,TRBJ1-1,NA,NA
CASSYSAGYEKLFF,TGTGCCAGCAGTTACTCGGCAGGGTATGAAAAACTGTTTTTT,TRBV6-5,TRBJ1-4,NA,NA
CASRGRGPHNEQFF,TGTGCCAGCAGAGGTCGGGGGCCCCACAATGAGCAGTTCTTC,TRBV6-5,TRBJ2-1,NA,NA
CASTHLDDSLIQSGELFF,TGTGCCAGTACCCACTTAGACGATAGCCTCATCCAGTCCGGGGAGCTGTTTTTT,TRBV19,TRBJ2-2,NA,few
CASSSGTGRMAQYF,TGCGCCAGCAGCTCGGGGACTGGGAGGATGGCCCAGTACTTC,TRBV4-1,TRBJ2-5,NA,NA
CASDHGTGGTLNTEAFF,TGTGCCAGTGACCACGGCACAGGGGGCACTTTGAACACTGAAGCTTTCTTT,TRBV19,TRBJ1-1,TRBD1,NA
CAISESGDSYNEQFF,TGTGCCATCAGTGAGTCGGGTGACAGCTACAATGAGCAGTTCTTC,TRBV10-3,TRBJ2-1,NA,few
CASSPTASSYEQYF,TGCGCCAGCAGCCCGACAGCTAGCTCCTACGAGCAGTACTTC,TRBV4-1,TRBJ2-7,NA,NA
CASSLYLSQETQYF,TGTGCCAGCAGTTTATACCTGTCCCAAGAGACCCAGTACTTC,TRBV13,TRBJ2-5,NA,NA
CASSLFHGGGDLGNTIYF,TGTGCCAGCAGCTTATTCCACGGAGGTGGGGATCTTGGGAACACCATATATTTT,TRBV13,TRBJ1-3,NA,once
CASSLVTGIAYNEQFF,TGCGCCAGCAGCTTGGTCACCGGGATAGCATACAATGAGCAGTTCTTC,TRBV5-1,TRBJ2-1,NA,NA
CASSMGLDTQYF,TGTGCCAGTAGTATGGGGTTAGATACGCAGTATTTT,TRBV19,TRBJ2-3,NA,NA
CASSLEWGSYNEQFF,TGTGCCAGCAGCTTAGAGTGGGGCAGCTACAATGAGCAGTTCTTC,TRBV11-2,TRBJ2-1,NA,once
CASSLAFEQFF,TGTGCCAGCAGCCTAGCGTTTGAGCAGTTCTTC,TRBV7-8,TRBJ2-1,NA,NA
CASSLRYNEQFF,TGTGCCAGTAGTCTCAGATACAATGAGCAGTTCTTC,TRBV19,TRBJ2-1,NA,NA
CASRHPDGINEKLFF,TGTGCCAGCAGACACCCCGACGGAATTAATGAAAAACTGTTTTTT,TRBV27,TRBJ1-4,NA,NA
CASRSRGYTYEQYF,TGTGCCAGCAGAAGCAGGGGGTATACCTACGAGCAGTACTTC,TRBV28,TRBJ2-7,TRBD1,NA
CASSPEGYNEQFF,TGTGCCAGCAGCCCTGAAGGCTACAATGAGCAGTTCTTC,TRBV9,TRBJ2-1,NA,NA
CASSFGRDITGELFF,TGTGCCAGCAGTTTCGGCAGGGACATAACCGGGGAGCTGTTTTTT,TRBV27,TRBJ2-2,NA,NA
CASSLGGLDPANTGELFF,TGTGCCAGCAGCTTAGGCGGACTAGATCCCGCGAACACCGGGGAGCTGTTTTTT,TRBV13,TRBJ2-2,TRBD2,NA
CASSLGQGVTYEQYF,TGTGCCAGCAGCCTGGGACAGGGTGTCACCTACGAGCAGTACTTC,TRBV7-6,TRBJ2-7,TRBD1,NA
CASSQDGTGGWPLEQYF,TGCGCCAGCAGCCAGGACGGCACGGGAGGCTGGCCCCTCGAGCAGTACTTC,TRBV4-3,TRBJ2-7,TRBD2,NA
CASSLGLAGYEQYF,TGTGCCAGCAGCTTAGGACTAGCGGGGTACGAGCAGTACTTC,TRBV7-9,TRBJ2-7,TRBD2,NA
CASSQDITPGEKLFF,TGCGCCAGCAGCCAAGATATCACCCCTGGGGAAAAACTGTTTTTT,TRBV4-1,TRBJ1-4,NA,NA
CATSIVNTGELFF,TGTGCCACCAGCATAGTCAACACCGGGGAGCTGTTTTTT,TRBV15,TRBJ2-2,NA,NA
CAGSLGQGYGYTF,TGTGCCGGCAGTTTAGGACAGGGCTATGGCTACACCTTC,TRBV27,TRBJ1-2,TRBD1,NA
CASSLGGSYSPLHF,TGTGCCAGCAGCTTGGGAGGATCTTATTCACCCCTCCACTTT,TRBV5-6,TRBJ1-6,NA,NA
CASRHQEGEAFF,TGTGCCAGCAGGCATCAGGAAGGTGAAGCTTTCTTT,TRBV11-2,TRBJ1-1,NA,NA
CASSPGTGHYEQYF,TGTGCCAGCAGCCCTGGGACAGGGCACTACGAGCAGTACTTC,TRBV5-4,TRBJ2-7,TRBD1,NA
CASSLSPGTEKLFF,TGTGCCAGCAGCTTAAGCCCGGGAACTGAAAAACTGTTTTTT,TRBV7-9,TRBJ1-4,NA,NA
CATSRDWGQVEAFF,TGTGCCACCAGCAGAGATTGGGGGCAGGTTGAAGCTTTCTTT,TRBV15,TRBJ1-1,NA,NA
CASSAGQGAWETQYF,TGTGCCAGTAGTGCCGGACAGGGGGCATGGGAGACCCAGTACTTC,TRBV19,TRBJ2-5,TRBD1,NA
CASSHGEQFF,TGTGCCAGCAGTCATGGAGAGCAGTTCTTC,TRBV7-2,TRBJ2-1,NA,NA
CASSLPDPSLREQYF,TGTGCCAGCAGTTTACCCGACCCTAGCTTACGGGAGCAGTACTTC,TRBV27,TRBJ2-7,NA,NA
CASSPPQGTTNEKLFF,TGTGCCAGCAGCCCTCCACAGGGGACGACTAATGAAAAACTGTTTTTT,TRBV7-9,TRBJ1-4,TRBD1,once
CASSSTGPLLNTEAFF,TGTGCCAGCAGTTCGACAGGTCCCCTTTTGAACACTGAAGCTTTCTTT,TRBV7-2,TRBJ1-1,NA,once
CASKEAGGQETQYF,TGTGCCAGTAAGGAGGCGGGAGGGCAAGAGACCCAGTACTTC,TRBV19,TRBJ2-5,TRBD2,NA
CASSYRQGMNTEAFF,TGTGCCAGCAGTTACAGACAGGGTATGAACACTGAAGCTTTCTTT,TRBV6-5,TRBJ1-1,TRBD1,NA
CASSTRTGGEYGYTF,TGTGCCAGTAGTACCCGGACAGGGGGCGAATATGGCTACACCTTC,TRBV19,TRBJ1-2,TRBD1,NA
CASRDGGNEKLFF,TGTGCCAGCCGGGACGGAGGGAATGAAAAACTGTTTTTT,TRBV10-3,TRBJ1-4,NA,NA
CASSLTGGSTDTQYF,TGTGCCAGCAGCTTAACAGGGGGAAGCACAGATACGCAGTATTTT,TRBV11-2,TRBJ2-3,TRBD1,NA
CASNEDKGTYEQYF,TGTGCCAGCAACGAGGATAAGGGGACCTACGAGCAGTACTTC,TRBV7-8,TRBJ2-7,NA,once
CASIAGNTEAFF,TGTGCCAGCATAGCCGGAAACACTGAAGCTTTCTTT,TRBV2,TRBJ1-1,NA,once
CASSLFASGRSEQYF,TGTGCCAGCAGCTTATTCGCTAGCGGGAGATCCGAGCAGTACTTC,TRBV7-6,TRBJ2-7,TRBD2,NA
CASSLRGGFSPLHF,TGTGCCAGCAGCCTAAGGGGGGGATTTTCACCCCTCCACTTT,TRBV28,TRBJ1-6,NA,NA
CASSTEGPSEYNEQFF,TGTGCCAGCAGCACCGAAGGGCCTAGCGAATACAATGAGCAGTTCTTC,TRBV6-4,TRBJ2-1,NA,NA
CASSTGTPMGVDNEQFF,TGCGCCAGCAGTACCGGGACTCCCATGGGCGTCGACAATGAGCAGTTCTTC,TRBV5-1,TRBJ2-1,NA,NA
CASSETQGDNYGYTF,TGTGCCAGCAGTGAAACACAGGGAGATAACTATGGCTACACCTTC,TRBV2,TRBJ1-2,NA,NA
CASSPGRGSYNEQFF,TGCGCCAGCAGCCCCGGGAGGGGCAGTTACAATGAGCAGTTCTTC,TRBV4-1,TRBJ2-1,TRBD2,few
CASMPLETEAYGYTF,TGTGCCAGCATGCCCCTGGAGACGGAAGCATATGGCTACACCTTC,TRBV28,TRBJ1-2,NA,NA
CAISELETRWYEQFF,TGTGCCATCAGTGAGTTGGAGACTAGATGGTATGAGCAGTTCTTC,TRBV10-3,TRBJ2-1,NA,NA
CASSSPPGTRNTEAFF,TGTGCCAGCAGCTCCCCCCCCGGGACAAGGAACACTGAAGCTTTCTTT,TRBV5-5,TRBJ1-1,NA,NA
CASSQEGLAKSSYNEQFF,TGCGCCAGCAGCCAAGAGGGACTAGCGAAGAGCTCCTACAATGAGCAGTTCTTC,TRBV4-1,TRBJ2-1,TRBD2,NA
CSVEVPGVGGYTF,TGCAGCGTTGAAGTCCCAGGGGTGGGCGGCTACACCTTC,TRBV29-1,TRBJ1-2,NA,NA
CASSLRFGGQEDTQYF,TGCGCCAGCAGTCTGCGATTCGGGGGGCAGGAAGATACGCAGTATTTT,TRBV5-1,TRBJ2-3,NA,NA
CASSPVPGTESYNEQFF,TGTGCCAGCAGCCCAGTACCCGGGACTGAGTCCTACAATGAGCAGTTCTTC,TRBV11-1,TRBJ2-1,NA,NA
CASSYSISYEQYF,TGTGCCAGCAGTTACTCGATATCCTACGAGCAGTACTTC,TRBV6-5,TRBJ2-7,NA,NA
CASSPGGYEQYF,TGTGCCAGCAGTCCAGGGGGCTACGAGCAGTACTTC,TRBV28,TRBJ2-7,TRBD1,NA